The TCR beta chain described here comes from a study of T cells in Graves' hyperthyroidism and ophthalmopathy (dated by TCRdb to about 2019). About the full investigation: Peripheral blood was sampled at the time of initial diagnosis, prior to any treatment. TCR V-J signatures able to tell the groups apart were searched for in a discovery cohort of 90 to 100 patients, of whom 43 had Graves' ophthalmopathy and 55 to 60 had stable Graves' hyperthyroidism. Prospective prediction of ophthalmopathy was tested in an independent validation cohort of 18 hyperthyroidism patients and around 16 patients who later progressed to ophthalmopathy. The 100 discovery patients were divided at random into training and test sets in a 7:3 ratio. In addition, the study compared T-cell repertoires in thyroid tissue and in blood from a handful of Graves' hyperthyroidism patients. Following sampling, methimazole starting at 30 mg daily was given to hyperthyroidism patients, and high-dose intravenous methylprednisolone was given to ophthalmopathy patients. TCR Vbeta CDR3 sequencing of roughly 140 peripheral blood samples (more than 40 ophthalmopathy, 75 hyperthyroidism and some 17 progressor patients) is reported in the paper.

What the research found in general, with its limitations: Ophthalmopathy was separated from stable hyperthyroidism by a 13 V-J signature model, with 85% to 90% sensitivity and approximately 81% specificity obtained in cross-validation and 80%/75% obtained in testing. Most expanded thyroid clonotypes (frequency above 0.001) were also detected in blood, suggesting blood repertoires may reflect thyroid immune responses. In validation, the model predicted progression to ophthalmopathy a median of roughly six months before onset, with approximately 68% sensitivity and around 76% specificity. No statistical method was used to fix the sample size in advance, and group allocation was not hidden from the investigators.

CDR1 DFQATT and CDR2 SNEGSKA are derived from the germline V gene (reference sequence). V loses 5 bases of germline sequence and J loses 8 bases, and the interval between the two ends is 19 bases. The CDR3 numbers 14 residues from cysteine through phenylalanine. Only the CDR3 portion is preserved as DNA: 42 bases, with reading frame beginning at the first base. TCR beta CDR3 regions were amplified from RNA transcripts. The TCR CDR3 was subjected to a first round of RT-PCR using the HTBI primer set and the Qiagen OneStep RT-PCR kit. Libraries were constructed in a second round of multiplex PCR, after which size selection and purification were performed. Sequencing of the libraries was done on an Illumina HiSeq2000 using paired-end 100 bp reads. The study's processing was this. Raw data were processed with SOAPnuke, discarding reads with adapters, uncalled bases, mean Phred below 15, or no exact constant-primer or identifier match. High-quality paired reads were merged with COPE v1.2.5, and unique nucleotide sequences were defined as clonotypes. MiTCR v1.1 was used to align the clonotypes against IMGT TRBV, TRBD and TRBJ reference segments. Analysis was restricted to V-J combinations with a frequency above 0.0001, which covered roughly 99% of repertoires. A TCS score was defined as the ratio between F50 (clonal expansion) and ExV (chaos), using BLOSUM62-based TCRdist between CDR3 peptides within each V-J. Welch's t-statistics and random forest reduced roughly 500 V-J features to around 14, which were used in a naive Bayes classifier (R e1071). Using fastp trimming at Q25 and MiXCR clonotype assembly, TCRdb reanalyzed the public sequencing data and kept in-frame beta chains. Every distinct CDR3 protein forms one entry, paired with its most common genes and DNA. TCRdb, not the original authors, processed these V and J calls. Present in this sample are 330,000 or so distinct CDR3 sequences, roughly 19% of which were seen just once. Of the sample, under 40% is held by the ten largest clones.

Ophthalmopathy patients had moderately to severely active disease, with a Clinical Activity Score of 3 or more, a NOSPECS grade of 4 or more, and a disease duration of less than 3 months. The study excluded patients with uncontrolled infections, other autoimmune diseases, pregnancy or lactation. Diagnoses relied on clinical symptoms, serum thyroxine and TRAb, thyroid ultrasound and orbital computed tomography. PBMCs were isolated from 7.5 to 10 ml of fresh peripheral blood by Ficoll-Paque density gradient centrifugation. Total RNA was extracted using Trizol reagent, and RNA quality was assessed on an Agilent 2100 Bioanalyzer. Ten or more counts support this clonotype. It lacks a known antigen. No base-level quality is on record; no much larger clone is a single base apart.

Sequences were obtained from blood. This clonotype was obtained from a man between 50 and 59 years old with Graves' ophthalmopathy. Rearrangement joined TRBV20-1 to TRBJ2-1, with the D call perhaps TRBD1 or TRBD2, each one matching 6 bases. The DNA is TGCAGTGCTCCTAGGGGGGCGGTAAGGGATGAGCAGTTCTTC. This is translated as CSAPRGAVRDEQFF.